The present TCR beta chain was sequenced within a study of cytomegalovirus exposure and HLA in healthy donors. Study results and caveats: Another analysis was done later, and it associated over 15,000 TCR beta sequences with HLA alleles at 0.05 false discovery rate.

About this clone: Its cognate antigen is unknown.

Per germline, CDR1 MNHNS and CDR2 SASEGT. CDR3 length equals 15 residues. The V end was cut by 5 bases, the J end by 0 bases, with 12 bases between. PCR used 60 Vbeta primers and 13 Jbeta primers. TCRdb's table, derived via immunoSEQ multiplex PCR, lists solely in-frame clones and lacks some. The sample shows some 120,000 clones, about 80% of them seen only once. Specimen: PBMCs. The origin of this receptor is a man between 25 and 39 years old in good health and CMV-seronegative. The chain employs TRBV6-1 and TRBJ2-3; D might be TRBD1 (6 bases). The CDR3: CASSRGNPSTDTQYF. DNA for the CDR3: TGTGCCAGCAGTAGGGGGAACCCTAGCACAGATACGCAGTATTTT.